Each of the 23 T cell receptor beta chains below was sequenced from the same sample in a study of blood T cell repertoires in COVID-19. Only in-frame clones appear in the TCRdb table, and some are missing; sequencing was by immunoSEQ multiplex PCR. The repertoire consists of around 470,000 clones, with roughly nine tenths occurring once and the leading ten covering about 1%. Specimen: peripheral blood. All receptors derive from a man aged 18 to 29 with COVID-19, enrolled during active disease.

CDR3 residues: CAWSGVAGPIRRDEQFF. The CDR3 DNA is TGTGCCTGGAGTGGGGTAGCGGGCCCCATCCGTCGGGATGAGCAGTTCTTC. This chain connects TRBV30 to TRBJ2-1; 7 bases line up with TRBD2. With V trimmed by 1 base and J by 8 bases, 17 bases remained unmatched. Germline CDR1 and CDR2: GTSNPN and SVGIG (reference sequence). The CDR3 is 17 residues long.

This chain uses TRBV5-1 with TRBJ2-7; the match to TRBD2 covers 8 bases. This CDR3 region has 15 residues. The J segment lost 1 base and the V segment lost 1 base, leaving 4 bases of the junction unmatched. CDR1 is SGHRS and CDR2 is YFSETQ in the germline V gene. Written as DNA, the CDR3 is TGCGCCAGCAGCTTGAAGGTAGCGGGGTCCTACGAGCAGTACTTC. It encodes CASSLKVAGSYEQYF. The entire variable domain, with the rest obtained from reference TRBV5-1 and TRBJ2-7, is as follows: KAGVTQTPRYLIKTRGQQVTLSCSPISGHRSVSWYQQTPGQGLQFLFEYFSETQRNKGNFPGRFSGRQFSNSRSEMNVSTLELGDSALYLCASSLKVAGSYEQYFGPGTRLTVT.

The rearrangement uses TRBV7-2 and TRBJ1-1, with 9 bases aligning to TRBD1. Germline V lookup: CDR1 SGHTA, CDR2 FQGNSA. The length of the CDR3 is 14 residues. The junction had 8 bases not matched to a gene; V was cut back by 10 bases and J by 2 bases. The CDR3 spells CAIPGDRENTEAFF. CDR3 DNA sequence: TGTGCCATCCCCGGGGACAGGGAAAACACTGAAGCTTTCTTT.

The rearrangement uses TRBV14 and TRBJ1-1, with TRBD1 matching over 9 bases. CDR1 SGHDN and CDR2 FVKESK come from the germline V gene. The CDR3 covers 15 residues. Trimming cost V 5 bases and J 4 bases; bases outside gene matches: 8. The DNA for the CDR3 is TGTGCCAGCAGCAACCGGGACAGGGCCGGCACTGAAGCTTTCTTT. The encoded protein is CASSNRDRAGTEAFF.

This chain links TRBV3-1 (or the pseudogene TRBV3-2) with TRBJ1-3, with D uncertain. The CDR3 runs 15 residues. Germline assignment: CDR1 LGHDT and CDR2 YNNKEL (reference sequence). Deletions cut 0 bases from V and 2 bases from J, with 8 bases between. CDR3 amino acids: CASSQDAVAGNTIYF. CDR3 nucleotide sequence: TGTGCCAGCAGCCAAGACGCGGTGGCTGGAAACACCATATATTTT.

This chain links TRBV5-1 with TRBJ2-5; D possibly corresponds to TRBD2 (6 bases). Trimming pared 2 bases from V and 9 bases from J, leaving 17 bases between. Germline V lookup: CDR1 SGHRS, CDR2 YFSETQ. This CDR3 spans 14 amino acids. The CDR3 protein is CASSFGRTARAQYF. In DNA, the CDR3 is TGCGCCAGCAGCTTCGGGAGAACAGCCCGGGCCCAGTACTTC.

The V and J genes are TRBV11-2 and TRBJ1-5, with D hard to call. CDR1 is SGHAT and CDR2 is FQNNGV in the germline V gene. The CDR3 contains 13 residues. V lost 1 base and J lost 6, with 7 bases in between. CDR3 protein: CASSLGHSQPQHF. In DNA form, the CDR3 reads TGTGCCAGCAGCTTAGGACATAGTCAGCCCCAGCATTTT.

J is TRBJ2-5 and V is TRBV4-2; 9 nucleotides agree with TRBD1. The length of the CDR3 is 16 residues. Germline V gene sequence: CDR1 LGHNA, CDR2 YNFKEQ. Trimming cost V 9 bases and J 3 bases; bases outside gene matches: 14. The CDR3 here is CASGRDRAMMEETQYF. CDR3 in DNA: TGTGCCAGTGGGCGGGACAGGGCGATGATGGAAGAGACCCAGTACTTC.

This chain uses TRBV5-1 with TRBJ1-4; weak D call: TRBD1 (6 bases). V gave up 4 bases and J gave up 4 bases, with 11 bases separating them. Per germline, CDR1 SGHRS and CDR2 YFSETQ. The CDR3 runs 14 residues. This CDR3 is CASSPQGINEKLFF. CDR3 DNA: TGCGCCAGCAGCCCGCAGGGGATTAATGAAAAACTGTTTTTT.

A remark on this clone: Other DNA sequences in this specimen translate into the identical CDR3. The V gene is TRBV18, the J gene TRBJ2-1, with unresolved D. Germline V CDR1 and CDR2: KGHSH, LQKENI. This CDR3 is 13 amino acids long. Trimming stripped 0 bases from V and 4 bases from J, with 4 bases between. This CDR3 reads CASSPPAYNEQFF. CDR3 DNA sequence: TGTGCCAGCTCACCACCGGCTTACAATGAGCAGTTCTTC.

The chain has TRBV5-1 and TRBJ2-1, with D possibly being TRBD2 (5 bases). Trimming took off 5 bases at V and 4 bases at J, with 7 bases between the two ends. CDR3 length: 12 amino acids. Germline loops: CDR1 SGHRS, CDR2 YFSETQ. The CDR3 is CASSWTYNEQFF. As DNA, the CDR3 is TGCGCCAGCAGTTGGACTTACAATGAGCAGTTCTTC. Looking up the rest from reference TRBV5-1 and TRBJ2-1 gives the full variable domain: KAGVTQTPRYLIKTRGQQVTLSCSPISGHRSVSWYQQTPGQGLQFLFEYFSETQRNKGNFPGRFSGRQFSNSRSEMNVSTLELGDSALYLCASSWTYNEQFFGPGTRLTVL.

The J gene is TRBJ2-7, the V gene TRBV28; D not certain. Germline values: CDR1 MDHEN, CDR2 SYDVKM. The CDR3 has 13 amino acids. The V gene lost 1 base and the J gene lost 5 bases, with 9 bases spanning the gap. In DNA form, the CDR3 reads TGTGCCAGCAGTTTATTTTCAGACAACGAGCAGTACTTC. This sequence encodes CASSLFSDNEQYF.

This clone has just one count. The CDR3 reads CASGPSGGTGGVNEQFF. The CDR3 DNA reads TGTGCTAGTGGTCCCAGTGGCGGGACAGGGGGCGTGAATGAGCAGTTCTTC. J is TRBJ2-1 and V is TRBV12-5; 12 bases fit TRBD1. CDR1 is LGHNT and CDR2 is FRNRAP in the germline V gene. V lost 5 bases to trimming and J lost 7 bases; unmatched junction nucleotides: 12. The CDR3 is made up of 17 amino acids.

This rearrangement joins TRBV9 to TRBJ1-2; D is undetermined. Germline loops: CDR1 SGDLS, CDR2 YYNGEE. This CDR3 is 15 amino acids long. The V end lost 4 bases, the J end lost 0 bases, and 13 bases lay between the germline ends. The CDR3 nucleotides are TGTGCCAGCAGCTTATACACATATCCTAACTATGGCTACACCTTC. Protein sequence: CASSLYTYPNYGYTF.

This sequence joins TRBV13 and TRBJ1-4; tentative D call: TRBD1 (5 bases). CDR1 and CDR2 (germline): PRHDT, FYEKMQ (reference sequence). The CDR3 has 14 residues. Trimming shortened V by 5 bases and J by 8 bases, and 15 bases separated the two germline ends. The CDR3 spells CASSLSGGKEKLFF. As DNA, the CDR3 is TGTGCCAGCAGCCTCAGCGGGGGGAAAGAAAAACTGTTTTTT.

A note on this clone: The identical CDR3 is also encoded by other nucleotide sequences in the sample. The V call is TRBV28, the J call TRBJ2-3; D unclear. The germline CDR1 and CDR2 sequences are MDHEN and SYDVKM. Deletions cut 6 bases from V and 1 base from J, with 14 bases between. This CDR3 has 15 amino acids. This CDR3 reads CASSLLAVGTDTQYF. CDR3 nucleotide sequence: TGTGCCAGCAGCCTCCTCGCGGTTGGCACAGATACGCAGTATTTT.

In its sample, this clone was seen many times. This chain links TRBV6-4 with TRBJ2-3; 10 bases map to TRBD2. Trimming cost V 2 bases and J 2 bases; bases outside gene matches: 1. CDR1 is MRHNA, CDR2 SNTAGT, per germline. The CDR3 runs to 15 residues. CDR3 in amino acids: CASSDSGGATDTQYF. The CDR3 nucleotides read TGTGCCAGCAGTGACAGCGGGGGGGCCACAGATACGCAGTATTTT.

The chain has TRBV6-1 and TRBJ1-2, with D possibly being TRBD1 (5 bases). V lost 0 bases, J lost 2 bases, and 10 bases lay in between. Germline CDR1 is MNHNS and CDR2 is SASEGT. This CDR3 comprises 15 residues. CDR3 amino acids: CASSEAGGANYGYTF. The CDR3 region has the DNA TGTGCCAGCAGTGAAGCCGGCGGGGCCAACTATGGCTACACCTTC.

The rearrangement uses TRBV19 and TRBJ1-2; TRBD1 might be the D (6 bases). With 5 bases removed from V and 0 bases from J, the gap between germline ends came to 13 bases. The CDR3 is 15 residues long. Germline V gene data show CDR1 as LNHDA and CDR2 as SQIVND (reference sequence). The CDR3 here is CASSAGDRANYGYTF. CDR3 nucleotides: TGTGCCAGTAGTGCAGGGGACCGAGCTAACTATGGCTACACCTTC.

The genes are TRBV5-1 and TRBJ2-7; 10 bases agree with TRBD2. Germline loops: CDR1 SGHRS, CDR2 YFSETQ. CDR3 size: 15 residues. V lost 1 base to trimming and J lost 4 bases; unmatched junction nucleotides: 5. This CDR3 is CASSLLTSGTYEQYF. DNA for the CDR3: TGCGCCAGCAGCTTGTTAACTAGCGGGACATACGAGCAGTACTTC.

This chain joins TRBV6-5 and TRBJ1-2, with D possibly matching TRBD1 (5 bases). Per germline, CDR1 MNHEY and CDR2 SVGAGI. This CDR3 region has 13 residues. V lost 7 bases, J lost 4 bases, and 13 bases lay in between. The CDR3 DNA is TGTGCCAGCATCCGGGGGGATCTCTATGGCTACACCTTC. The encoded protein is CASIRGDLYGYTF.

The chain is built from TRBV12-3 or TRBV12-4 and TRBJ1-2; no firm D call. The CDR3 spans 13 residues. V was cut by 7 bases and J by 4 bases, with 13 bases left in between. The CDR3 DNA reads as TGTGCCAGCACCCCGGCGCGGGGCTATGGCTACACCTTC. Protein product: CASTPARGYGYTF.

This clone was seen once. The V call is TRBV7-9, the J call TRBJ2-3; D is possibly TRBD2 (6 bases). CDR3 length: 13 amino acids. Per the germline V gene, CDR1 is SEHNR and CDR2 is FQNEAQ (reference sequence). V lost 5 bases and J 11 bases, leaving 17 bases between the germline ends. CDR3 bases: TGTGCCAGCAGCAATCGACCCCGGGACTTGCAGTATTTT. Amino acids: CASSNRPRDLQYF.